The clone carrying this T cell receptor (beta chain) was seen only a few times. Its antigen is unknown. The investigators reverse transcribed all of the isolated RNA, so they sequenced expressed TCRB transcripts. The data were produced by immunoSEQ multiplex PCR, yet TCRdb's version contains in-frame clones alone and is incomplete. The sample lists about 340,000 clones, approximately 10% occurring once. This sample was taken from a study of beta chain features in type 1 diabetes. Study in general: Patients and healthy donors were similar in age, gender and cell yields. Cells sorted and examined across all samples totaled approximately 100 million.

Study outcomes and limitations: Significant though moderate, a shortening of TCRB CDR3s appeared in all four CD4+ subsets of Type 1 diabetes patients. Sampled from patients, naive, central memory and Treg TCRB repertoires appeared more similar than those sampled from healthy donors.

Germline CDR1 reads ENHRY; CDR2 reads SYGVKD. The CDR3 is 16 amino acids. Trimming cost V 0 bases and J 6 bases, with 17 bases left between them. Sorting that relied on CD45RO/CCR7/CD25/CD127/CD95/CD27 yielded CD4+ naive, central memory, regulatory and stem cell-like memory cells. The clonotype was recovered from a man aged 25-45 years with type 1 diabetes. The chain links TRBV10-3 to TRBJ1-2; TRBD1 might be the D (6 bases). The sequenced sample consisted of central memory CD4+ T cells from blood. CDR3 sequence reads: CAISESDVRGGNGYTF. CDR3 nucleotide sequence: TGTGCCATCAGTGAGTCGGATGTCAGGGGTGGTAATGGCTACACCTTC.